A selection of T cell receptor beta chains follows, all from one sample in a study of shared clonotypes between healthy human individuals. Data came from immunoSEQ multiplex PCR; TCRdb stores just in-frame clones and leaves some out. In the table there are about half a million clones, around 73% of which are singletons. The source material was PBMCs. These receptors originate from a middle-aged woman in good health. Some clones in this sample may be carry-over from other donors' samples. Each CDR3 is given with its conserved first and last residue. The D gene is left open where the match is weak. Rows give clone size only sometimes, using once, few, many, or a class for an expanded clone.

d_call	clone_size	v_call	j_call	cdr3_length	cdr3_aa	cdr3_nt
TRBD1	NA	TRBV10-3	TRBJ1-1	15	CAISESRGSVSEAFF	TGTGCCATCAGTGAGTCCAGGGGGAGTGTTTCTGAAGCTTTCTTT
NA	once	TRBV14	TRBJ2-2	13	CASSYREGLELFF	TGTGCCAGCAGCTACAGGGAAGGTTTGGAGCTGTTTTTT
NA	few	TRBV19	TRBJ2-1	12	CASGGSGIEQFF	TGTGCCAGCGGCGGATCGGGTATTGAGCAGTTCTTC
TRBD2	once	TRBV5-1	TRBJ2-7	15	CASSLAGGAPYEQYF	TGCGCCAGCAGTCTAGCGGGAGGTGCCCCCTACGAGCAGTACTTC
TRBD1	NA	TRBV2	TRBJ1-2	14	CASNQIRGSDVYTF	TGTGCCAGCAACCAAATCAGGGGGTCCGATGTCTACACCTTC
NA	NA	TRBV11-2	TRBJ1-5	13	CASSPGRDQPQHF	TGTGCCAGCAGCCCCGGCCGGGATCAGCCCCAGCATTTT
TRBD2	few	TRBV10-3	TRBJ2-2	16	CATLGLAGEGAGELFF	TGTGCCACCCTGGGACTAGCGGGAGAGGGTGCCGGGGAGCTGTTTTTT
TRBD2	NA	TRBV9	TRBJ2-5	15	CASSPLAGGGETQYF	TGTGCCAGCAGCCCACTAGCGGGAGGTGGGGAGACCCAGTACTTC
NA	NA	TRBV7-9	TRBJ2-7	11	CASRRGYEQYF	TGTGCCAGCAGAAGGGGATACGAGCAGTACTTC
TRBD1	few	TRBV7-2	TRBJ1-1	15	CASSLVGQGGTEAFF	TGTGCCAGCAGCTTAGTGGGACAGGGTGGCACTGAAGCTTTCTTT
NA	few	TRBV25-1	TRBJ2-3	14	CASSDRVGGDTQYF	TGTGCCAGCAGTGACAGGGTTGGCGGAGATACGCAGTATTTT
TRBD1	NA	TRBV15	TRBJ1-1	15	CATSRGDRENTEAFF	TGTGCCACCAGCAGAGGCGACAGGGAAAACACTGAAGCTTTCTTT
NA	NA	TRBV28	TRBJ2-7	14	CASIPGGPNYEQYF	TGTGCCAGCATCCCAGGGGGGCCTAACTACGAGCAGTACTTC
TRBD1	NA	TRBV28	TRBJ1-5	16	CASSRTGQGGYQPQHF	TGTGCCAGCAGTCGAACGGGACAGGGAGGTTATCAGCCCCAGCATTTT
NA	NA	TRBV5-1	TRBJ2-2	15	CASSLRGDNTGELFF	TGCGCCAGCAGCTTGCGTGGGGATAACACCGGGGAGCTGTTTTTT
NA	once	TRBV9	TRBJ1-3	13	CASSSWTGNTIYF	TGTGCCAGCAGCTCCTGGACTGGAAACACCATATATTTT
NA	NA	TRBV2	TRBJ1-1	16	CASSGGRGSQPTEAFF	TGTGCCAGCAGTGGGGGGCGGGGCAGCCAACCCACTGAAGCTTTCTTT
NA	NA	TRBV9	TRBJ2-5	14	CASTRDTRGETQYF	TGTGCCAGCACTCGGGACACCCGGGGGGAGACCCAGTACTTC
NA	NA	TRBV7-2	TRBJ2-7	12	CASSLSFYEQYF	TGTGCCAGCAGCTTAAGCTTCTACGAGCAGTACTTC
NA	once	TRBV11-2	TRBJ2-1	14	CASSLEGRKNEQFF	TGTGCCAGCAGCTTAGAGGGACGGAAAAATGAGCAGTTCTTC
NA	few	TRBV7-6	TRBJ1-2	13	CASSEDFGYGYTF	TGTGCCAGCTCAGAGGATTTCGGGTATGGCTACACCTTC
TRBD1	NA	TRBV5-1	TRBJ1-1	13	CASSSGTGGIDFF	TGCGCCAGCAGCTCCGGGACAGGGGGGATTGATTTCTTT
NA	NA	TRBV5-1	TRBJ2-1	16	CASSLDSGSSYNEQFF	TGCGCCAGCAGCTTGGACAGTGGAAGTTCCTACAATGAGCAGTTCTTC
TRBD1	NA	TRBV7-9	TRBJ1-2	14	CASSQQGADYGYTF	TGTGCCAGCAGCCAACAGGGGGCGGACTATGGCTACACCTTC
NA	NA	TRBV12-5	TRBJ1-2	13	CASGGSSNYGYTF	TGTGCTAGTGGGGGGTCCTCCAACTATGGCTACACCTTC
NA	NA	TRBV7-9	TRBJ1-1	15	CASSPRGVANTEAFF	TGTGCCAGCAGCCCCCGAGGCGTTGCGAACACTGAAGCTTTCTTT
NA	NA	TRBV7-3	TRBJ1-1	14	CASSALGGNTEAFF	TGTGCCAGCAGCGCCCTAGGCGGAAACACTGAAGCTTTCTTT
NA	NA	TRBV15	TRBJ1-5	17	CATSRDYRENLNQPQHF	TGTGCCACCAGCAGAGACTACAGGGAGAACCTAAATCAGCCCCAGCATTTT
NA	NA	TRBV11-3	TRBJ2-1	14	CASSLRGPHNEQFF	TGTGCCAGCAGCTTAAGGGGACCACACAATGAGCAGTTCTTC
TRBD1	NA	TRBV29-1	TRBJ1-2	15	CSVDSGTGFAYGYTF	TGCAGCGTCGATTCCGGGACAGGGTTTGCCTATGGCTACACCTTC
NA	once	TRBV21-1	TRBJ2-7	15	CASRRGTSGSYEQYF	TGTGCCAGCAGGAGGGGGACTAGCGGGAGCTACGAGCAGTACTTC
NA	few	TRBV6-5	TRBJ1-2	13	CASSPHMGDGYTF	TGTGCCAGCAGTCCCCACATGGGAGATGGCTACACCTTC
TRBD1	NA	TRBV11-2	TRBJ2-2	18	CASSPSPGTGVDTGELFF	TGTGCCAGCAGCCCCTCTCCCGGGACAGGGGTGGACACCGGGGAGCTGTTTTTT
NA	NA	TRBV27	TRBJ2-1	14	CASSPRLEENEQFF	TGTGCCAGCAGTCCAAGACTAGAGGAGAATGAGCAGTTCTTC
NA	NA	TRBV19	TRBJ1-5	14	CASGGGGGNQPQHF	TGTGCCTCCGGGGGGGGCGGTGGCAATCAGCCCCAGCATTTT
TRBD1	NA	TRBV5-1	TRBJ2-3	18	CASSLEGQGAWGTDTQYF	TGCGCCAGCAGCTTGGAGGGACAGGGGGCTTGGGGCACAGATACGCAGTATTTT
TRBD1	NA	TRBV28	TRBJ1-4	14	CASSRSGGVEKLFF	TGTGCCAGCAGCAGGTCAGGGGGCGTTGAAAAACTGTTTTTT
NA	NA	TRBV28	TRBJ2-7	13	CASSLRGVNEQYF	TGTGCCAGCAGTTTAAGGGGGGTGAACGAGCAGTACTTC